Listed below are T cell receptor beta chains from one sample, sequenced in a study of response to subunit inactivated influenza vaccine. TCRdb re-analysed the RT-PCR reads in MiXCR, keeping a single row per CDR3 protein. The table shows hundreds of thousands of distinct CDR3 sequences, with about 14% occurring only once. Here the sequenced sample was PBMCs from blood, taken around 15 days before vaccination. The receptor set was obtained from a man between 50 and 59 years old who received an inactivated influenza vaccine. CDR3s include the opening cysteine and the closing phenylalanine or tryptophan. A D gene is named only where the DNA matches it firmly. Clone size, where shown, is once, few, many, or a class for clones that have expanded.

TRBJ1-3 | TRBV12-3/TRBV12-4 | - | - | TGTGCCAGCAGTTTTTCACAGTCCTCTGGAAACACCATATATTTT | CASSFSQSSGNTIYF
TRBJ2-5 | TRBV12-3/TRBV12-4 | TRBD2 | many | TGTGCCAGCAGTCGGGGGGGTGCGGAAGAGACCCAGTACTTC | CASSRGGAEETQYF
TRBJ1-1 | TRBV6-5 | - | few | TGTGCCAGCAGTTACTCACGAGGTGTGGGGCACACTGAAGCTTTCTTT | CASSYSRGVGHTEAFF
TRBJ2-1 | TRBV19 | - | - | TGTGCCAGTAGTATCGACCTAGTTATCCTCTACAATGAGCAGTTCTTC | CASSIDLVILYNEQFF
TRBJ2-3 | TRBV12-3/TRBV12-4 | - | - | TGTGCCAGCAGTCCCCCCCAAGATACGCAGTATTTT | CASSPPQDTQYF
TRBJ2-7 | TRBV7-9 | - | - | TGTGCCAGCAGCGGACCCGCGACTTACGAGCAGTACTTC | CASSGPATYEQYF
TRBJ2-1 | TRBV4-3 | - | few | TGCGCCAGCAGCCAAGACTGGGGTTTAGGGAATGAGCAGTTCTTC | CASSQDWGLGNEQFF
TRBJ2-1 | TRBV30 | - | few | TGTGCCTGGACCCCGGACGTATTCAGCTCCTACAATGAGCAGTTCTTC | CAWTPDVFSSYNEQFF
TRBJ2-3 | TRBV29-1 | - | few | TGCAGCGTTCGTAGCGTGGGGGGATCAACAGATACGCAGTATTTT | CSVRSVGGSTDTQYF
TRBJ2-7 | TRBV7-9 | - | - | TGTGCCAGCAGCTACCACGGGGGAACCTACGAGCAGTACTTC | CASSYHGGTYEQYF
TRBJ2-3 | TRBV7-6 | - | many | TGTGCCAGCAGCTTAAGTCAGACTAGCACAGATACGCAGTATTTT | CASSLSQTSTDTQYF
TRBJ2-7 | TRBV18 | - | few | TGTGCCAGCTCACCACCGAGGGCTTACGAGCAGTACTTC | CASSPPRAYEQYF
TRBJ2-7 | TRBV5-1 | TRBD1 | many | TGCGCCAGCAGCTTGACCGGGACAGGGGAGTGGGAGCAGTACTTC | CASSLTGTGEWEQYF
TRBJ1-2 | TRBV7-9 | - | few | TGTGCCAGCAGCACCCAGGGTGTGGGCGATGGCTACACCTTC | CASSTQGVGDGYTF
TRBJ1-6 | TRBV6-1 | - | - | TGTGCCAGCAGTCATGGACAGAATAATTCACCCCTCCACTTT | CASSHGQNNSPLHF
TRBJ2-7 | TRBV20-1 | TRBD1 | few | TGCAGGGGGGACAGGGGGTACGAGCAGTACTTC | CRGDRGYEQYF
TRBJ2-1 | TRBV27 | TRBD2 | few | TGTGCCAGCTCGACTAGCGGAGGTCCCAGTGAGCAGTTCTTC | CASSTSGGPSEQFF